These 26 T cell receptor beta chains were all obtained from the same sample, sequenced in a study of post-analysis software for immune sequencing data. Study results and limitations: Five or six TRBV segments were more frequent in patients than controls; TRBV5-6, TRBV5-1 and TRBV20-1 belonged to this group.

These receptors are not linked to any known antigen. The authors incorporated unique molecular identifiers into the TCR beta cDNA libraries. From the PCR reads, TCRdb called clonotypes with MiXCR, one entry per CDR3 protein. The table lists approximately 630,000 distinct CDR3 sequences, roughly three fifths of them singletons. Material: blood. These receptors came from a girl aged 2-10 years with multiple sclerosis.

On this clonotype: One junction end disagrees with the germline gene, perhaps due to a read error. V and J are TRBV6-1 and TRBJ2-3; no clear D gene. The germline V gene encodes CDR1 MNHNS and CDR2 SASEGT. The CDR3 is 14 amino acids. The CDR3 loop is CASSEVDGAKKQYF. The DNA of the CDR3 is TGTGCCAGCAGCGAAGTAGATGGCGCCAAGAAGCAGTATTTT.

The chain recombines TRBV5-5 with TRBJ2-1, with D possibly being TRBD1 (9 bases). With 7 bases removed from V and 12 bases from J, the gap between germline ends came to 23 bases. The CDR3 is made up of 14 amino acids. Germline values: CDR1 SGHKS, CDR2 YYEKEE (reference sequence). Written as DNA, the CDR3 is TGTGCCAGCTCCACCCTACAGGGGGCGGGGGGGCAGTTCTTC. This gives the protein CASSTLQGAGGQFF.

CDR3 sequence: CASSQEGLTNNEQFF. The CDR3 DNA reads TGTGCCAGCAGCCAAGAGGGGCTAACCAACAATGAGCAGTTCTTC. V gene TRBV11-3 combines with J gene TRBJ2-1; D may match TRBD1 or TRBD2 (5 bases each). Trimming took off 5 bases at V and 5 bases at J, with 16 bases between the two ends. Germline lookup yields CDR1 SGHNT and CDR2 YENEEA. This CDR3 contains 15 residues.

The chain recombines TRBV5-1 with TRBJ2-5, with D unresolved. The CDR3 is made up of 13 amino acids. Germline V gene lookup returns CDR1 SGHRS and CDR2 YFSETQ. Between the trimmed V and J ends, which lost 4 bases and 0 bases, there was a span of 7 bases. The CDR3 region has the DNA TGCGCCAGCAGCGGCAGCCACCAAGAGACCCAGTACTTC. This encodes CASSGSHQETQYF.

The chain carries TRBV4-1 and TRBJ2-7, with 7 bases matching TRBD1. The germline V gene has CDR1 MGHRA and CDR2 YSYEKL. The CDR3 runs 15 residues. V was clipped by 1 base and J by 4 bases; unmatched bases: 7. The CDR3 nucleotides are TGCGCCAGCAGCCAAGGCAGGACAGGTCTTTACGAGCAGTACTTC. Its protein is CASSQGRTGLYEQYF.

The chain is built from TRBV6-6 and TRBJ2-7; TRBD1 matches at 11 bases. The V and J ends lost 6 bases and 2 bases, in that order; junction bases with no gene match: 3. In germline, CDR1 is MNHNY, CDR2 SVGAGI (reference sequence). The CDR3 consists of 14 residues. CDR3 coding DNA: TGTGCCAGCAGGAAGGGACAGGGGGCCTACGAGCAGTACTTC. This sequence encodes CASRKGQGAYEQYF.

The chain recombines TRBV7-6 with TRBJ2-1; tentative D call: TRBD2 (6 bases). Trimming cost V 4 bases and J 6 bases, with 13 bases left between them. The CDR3 is made up of 14 amino acids. Germline loops: CDR1 SGHVS, CDR2 FNYEAQ. The CDR3 DNA is TGTGCCAGCAGCTCCTCGGCTAGCGCCAATGAGCAGTTCTTC. Encoded protein: CASSSSASANEQFF.

This chain connects TRBV5-6 to TRBJ1-2, with TRBD1 as a possible D gene (5 bases). Germline V lookup: CDR1 SGHDT, CDR2 YYEEEE. CDR3 size: 15 residues. V lost 4 bases and J lost 4, with 17 bases in between. In DNA form, the CDR3 reads TGTGCCAGCAGCACCCGGGACGCCAGCCCCTATGGCTACACCTTC. This translates into CASSTRDASPYGYTF.

This chain connects TRBV25-1 to TRBJ2-3; TRBD1 matches at 7 bases. The CDR3 is 14 amino acids. In germline, CDR1 is MGHDK, CDR2 SYGVNS. Losses at the gene ends were 4 bases for V and 6 bases for J; bases not matched to a gene: 7. Written as DNA, the CDR3 is TGTGCCAGCAGTGGGCCGACAGGGCCGGATACGCAGTATTTT. It specifies CASSGPTGPDTQYF.

Turning to this clonotype: Since the CDR3 does not end with the conserved phenylalanine or tryptophan, this likely comes from a read error. The chain uses TRBV12-3 or TRBV12-4 and TRBJ2-3; D uncertain. V gave up 1 base and J gave up 4 bases, with 6 bases separating them. The CDR3 sequence is 13 residues long. CDR3 protein: CASSLGRSDTQYS. The DNA of the CDR3 is TGTGCCAGCAGTTTAGGGCGATCAGATACGCAGTATTCT.

This clonotype came up a few times. The V call is TRBV29-1, the J call TRBJ2-2; D might be TRBD1 or TRBD2, each matching 5 bases. CDR1 and CDR2 from the germline V gene are SQVTM and ANQGSEA. The CDR3 runs to 15 residues. The V gene lost 1 base and the J gene lost 5 bases, with 14 bases spanning the gap. Written as DNA, the CDR3 is TGCAGCGTTGAAGCTCTCGGCAGGGAGACCGGGGAGCTGTTTTTT. Translation gives CSVEALGRETGELFF.

J is TRBJ1-2 and V is TRBV12-3 or TRBV12-4, with D perhaps matching TRBD1 (6 bases). V lost 5 bases and J lost 8, with 15 bases in between. The CDR3 covers 13 residues. Here the CDR3 DNA reads TGTGCCAGCAGTCCATCACAGGGAGGCGGCTACACCTTC. Translated, it gives CASSPSQGGGYTF.

The J gene is TRBJ1-2, the V gene TRBV10-3; 7 bases match TRBD1. The length of the CDR3 is 16 residues. V dropped 4 bases and J dropped 1; count of bases not matched to a gene: 9. Germline V gene sequence: CDR1 ENHRY, CDR2 SYGVKD. CDR3 sequence: CAISGSRDSLNYGYTF. The CDR3 DNA is TGTGCCATCAGTGGGTCGAGGGACAGCCTTAACTATGGCTACACCTTC.

This clonotype was observed once. The chain couples TRBV6-2 or TRBV6-3 to TRBJ2-1, with 12 bases lining up with TRBD2. There are 17 residues in the CDR3. V was clipped by 5 bases and J by 3 bases; unmatched bases: 8. Per the germline V gene, CDR1 is MNHEY and CDR2 is SVGEGT. CDR3 residues: CASSTQLAGGLYNEQFF. CDR3 nucleotides: TGTGCCAGCAGTACCCAACTAGCGGGGGGACTCTACAATGAGCAGTTCTTC.

The chain links TRBV10-3 to TRBJ2-1; 8 positions match TRBD2. This CDR3 is built from 13 residues. Germline trimming cut 11 bases from V and 6 bases from J; bases unmatched to any gene: 9. CDR1 and CDR2 (germline): ENHRY, SYGVKD. The CDR3 DNA reads as TGTGCCTCCCAGGCGGGAGGAGGCAATGAGCAGTTCTTC. Its protein is CASQAGGGNEQFF.

This chain connects TRBV5-6 to TRBJ2-3; D uncertain. Germline CDR1 and CDR2: SGHDT and YYEEEE. The CDR3 extends over 17 amino acids. With 2 bases removed from V and 6 bases from J, the gap between germline ends came to 22 bases. DNA for the CDR3: TGTGCCAGCAGCTTTGTCGGAGTGCCCCTCCGGGTGGATACGCAGTATTTT. Its translation: CASSFVGVPLRVDTQYF.

The CDR3 sequence is CASSQEFPPNTEAFF. The CDR3 DNA is TGTGCCAGCAGCCAAGAGTTCCCGCCGAACACTGAAGCTTTCTTT. The V gene is TRBV3-1, the J gene TRBJ1-1; D call uncertain. Between the trimmed V and J ends, which lost 0 bases and 1 base, there was a span of 9 bases. Per germline, CDR1 LGHDT and CDR2 YNNKEL (reference sequence). The CDR3 totals 15 residues.

The sample holds a few counts of this clonotype. V usage is TRBV7-9 and J usage is TRBJ2-4; the D is unclear. The end of the DNA is better explained by TRBJ2-7, so the J call may be wrong. Germline CDR1 and CDR2: SEHNR and FQNEAQ (reference sequence). CDR3 length equals 15 residues. The chain's CDR3 is CASSFNAGHPYEQYF. The CDR3 region has the DNA TGTGCCAGCAGCTTTAATGCTGGGCACCCCTACGAGCAGTACTTC.

This clonotype was counted a few times. The chain is built from TRBV6-2 or TRBV6-3 and TRBJ1-1, with a possible D match to TRBD1 (5 bases). The germline CDR1 and CDR2 sequences are MNHEY and SVGEGT. V shed 5 bases and J shed 3 bases, with 13 bases lying between them. This CDR3 spans 14 amino acids. The CDR3 spells CASSRQPGDTEAFF. The CDR3 nucleotides are TGTGCCAGCAGTCGACAGCCCGGCGACACTGAAGCTTTCTTT.

The V gene is TRBV5-4, the J gene TRBJ2-7; D tentatively reads TRBD1 or TRBD2 (5 bases each). Germline loops: CDR1 SGHNT, CDR2 YYREEE (reference sequence). Trimming shortened V by 4 bases and J by 5 bases, and 22 bases separated the two germline ends. The CDR3 sequence is 16 residues long. CDR3 sequence reads: CASSTPGRSLVDEQYF. The DNA of the CDR3 is TGTGCCAGCAGCACCCCGGGACGGTCCCTCGTGGACGAGCAGTACTTC.

The gene calls are TRBV5-1 and TRBJ2-3; TRBD1 might be the D (6 bases). CDR3 size: 15 residues. Between the trimmed V and J ends, which lost 4 bases and 2 bases, there was a span of 14 bases. Germline CDR1 is SGHRS and CDR2 is YFSETQ. DNA of the CDR3: TGCGCCAGCAGCCGGGCAGGGGACATCACAGATACGCAGTATTTT. The encoded protein is CASSRAGDITDTQYF.

V is TRBV7-2 and J is TRBJ2-4, with a possible D match to TRBD1 (5 bases). Germline loops: CDR1 SGHTA, CDR2 FQGNSA. The CDR3 is 13 residues long. V was shortened by 1 base and J by 9 bases, with 10 bases between the two germline ends. CDR3 bases: TGTGCCAGCAGCTTAGTACCTAGGGGCATTCAGTACTTC. Protein product: CASSLVPRGIQYF.

The V call is TRBV10-1, the J call TRBJ2-1, with D possibly being TRBD1 (6 bases). The germline gives CDR1 WNHNN, CDR2 SYGVQD (reference sequence). The length of the CDR3 is 14 residues. V lost 4 bases to trimming and J lost 6 bases, with 13 bases between them. The CDR3 DNA reads as TGCGCCAGCAGTGTTGTCCAGGGGACCAATGAGCAGTTCTTC. Protein product: CASSVVQGTNEQFF.

This chain joins TRBV5-1 and TRBJ2-7; D may be TRBD1 (6 bases). This CDR3 region has 13 residues. Trimming removed 4 bases from V and 4 bases from J, with 12 bases in between. Germline CDR1 and CDR2: SGHRS and YFSETQ. This chain's CDR3 is CASSPGDVYEQYF. Written as DNA, the CDR3 is TGCGCCAGCAGCCCAGGGGACGTATACGAGCAGTACTTC. Based on the CDR3 plus reference TRBV5-1 and TRBJ2-7, the full variable domain is KAGVTQTPRYLIKTRGQQVTLSCSPISGHRSVSWYQQTPGQGLQFLFEYFSETQRNKGNFPGRFSGRQFSNSRSEMNVSTLELGDSALYLCASSPGDVYEQYFGPGTRLTVT.

V usage is TRBV6-6 and J usage is TRBJ1-4; 10 bases are shared with TRBD1. Per germline, CDR1 MNHNY and CDR2 SVGAGI (reference sequence). The CDR3 has 17 amino acids. The junction had 12 bases not matched to a gene; V was cut back by 4 bases and J by 7 bases. CDR3 in amino acids: CASSFPSDRGQSEKLFF. CDR3 sequence (DNA): TGTGCCAGCAGTTTTCCTAGTGACAGGGGGCAGAGTGAAAAACTGTTTTTT.

The chain joins TRBV4-1 to TRBJ1-1; D might be TRBD1 (6 bases). Germline V CDR1 and CDR2: MGHRA, YSYEKL. V lost 4 bases and J 5 bases, leaving 20 bases between the germline ends. This CDR3 contains 16 residues. Here the CDR3 reads CASSLDQGFSGTEAFF. CDR3 nucleotide sequence: TGCGCCAGCAGCCTGGACCAGGGGTTCTCGGGGACTGAAGCTTTCTTT.